This TCR beta chain came from a study of blood T cell repertoires in COVID-19. The table came from immunoSEQ multiplex PCR; TCRdb's copy has only in-frame clones and leaves some out. Here the sample spans 74,000 or so clones, more than 80% being singletons. Germline values: CDR1 KGHSH, CDR2 LQKENI. The CDR3 has 15 residues. J lost 7 bases, V lost 1 base, and 3 bases had no gene match. Sequenced sample: peripheral blood. The chain joins TRBV18 to TRBJ2-1, with 11 bases fitting TRBD2. The TCR originated in a man aged 45 to 65 with acute or convalescent COVID-19. This CDR3 is CASSPQLAGENEQFF. CDR3 coding DNA: TGTGCCAGCTCACCACAACTAGCGGGAGAGAATGAGCAGTTCTTC.